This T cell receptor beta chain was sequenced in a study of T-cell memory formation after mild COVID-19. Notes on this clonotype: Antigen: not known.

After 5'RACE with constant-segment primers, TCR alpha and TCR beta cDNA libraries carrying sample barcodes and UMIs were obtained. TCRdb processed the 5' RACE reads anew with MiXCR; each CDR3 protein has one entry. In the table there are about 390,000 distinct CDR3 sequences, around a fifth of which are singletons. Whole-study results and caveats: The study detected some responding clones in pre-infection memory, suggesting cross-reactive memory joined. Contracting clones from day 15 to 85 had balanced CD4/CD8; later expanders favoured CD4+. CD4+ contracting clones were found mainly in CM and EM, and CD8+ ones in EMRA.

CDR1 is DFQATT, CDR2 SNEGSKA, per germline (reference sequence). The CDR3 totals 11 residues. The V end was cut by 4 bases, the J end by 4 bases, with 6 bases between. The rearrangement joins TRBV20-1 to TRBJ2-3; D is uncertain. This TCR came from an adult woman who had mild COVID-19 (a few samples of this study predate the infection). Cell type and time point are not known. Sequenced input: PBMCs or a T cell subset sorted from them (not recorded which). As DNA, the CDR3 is TGCAGTGCTATTCATGCAGATACGCAGTATTTT. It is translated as CSAIHADTQYF.